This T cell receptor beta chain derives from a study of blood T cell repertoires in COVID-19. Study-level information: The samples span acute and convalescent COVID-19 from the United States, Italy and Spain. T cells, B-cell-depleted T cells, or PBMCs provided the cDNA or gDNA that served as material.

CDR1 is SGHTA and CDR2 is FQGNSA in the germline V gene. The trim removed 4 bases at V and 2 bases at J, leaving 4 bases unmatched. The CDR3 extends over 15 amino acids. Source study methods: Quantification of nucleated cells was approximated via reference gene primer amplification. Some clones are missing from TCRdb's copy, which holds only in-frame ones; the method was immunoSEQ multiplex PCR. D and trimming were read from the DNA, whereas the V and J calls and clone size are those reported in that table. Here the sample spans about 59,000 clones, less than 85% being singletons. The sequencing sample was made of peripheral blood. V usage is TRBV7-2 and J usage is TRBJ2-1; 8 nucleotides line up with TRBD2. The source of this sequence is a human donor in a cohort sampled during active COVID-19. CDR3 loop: CASSSSGSTYNEQFF. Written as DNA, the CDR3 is TGTGCCAGCAGCTCAAGCGGGAGCACCTACAATGAGCAGTTCTTC.